This T cell receptor beta chain was identified during a study of brain T cells in children with intractable seizures. Trimming left V 7 bases short and J 0 bases short, with 16 bases between. The CDR3 spans 16 residues. The germline CDR1 and CDR2 sequences are SEHNR and FQNEAQ (reference sequence). Measured with immunoSEQ multiplex PCR; TCRdb has only the in-frame clones, and not every one. The sample consists of 62,000 or so clones, about 96% of them appearing once. The V gene is TRBV7-9, the J gene TRBJ1-3; weak D call: TRBD1 (5 bases). The sample here was peripheral blood, taken at surgery. This receptor was taken from a boy under three years old with focal cortical dysplasia and intractable seizures. The CDR3: CASTGQFYSSGNTIYF. CDR3 nucleotides: TGTGCCAGCACAGGGCAGTTTTATTCCTCTGGAAACACCATATATTTT.